The present T cell receptor (beta chain) was sequenced within a study of beta chain features in type 1 diabetes. General study results and limits: Shortening that was moderate but significant affected the TCRB CDR3s of Type 1 diabetes patients in all four CD4+ subsets.

Germline V gene data show CDR1 as MGHRA and CDR2 as YSYEKL. The CDR3 sequence is 15 residues long. Germline trimming cut 3 bases from V and 3 bases from J; bases unmatched to any gene: 6. Turning to this clone: The antigen remains unidentified.

All of the isolated RNA was reverse transcribed, so expressed TCRB transcripts were sequenced. The repertoire was sequenced with immunoSEQ multiplex PCR; TCRdb's copy has only in-frame clones and lacks some. Found here are under 300,000 clones, about 23% of them singletons; the top ten hold about 0.012%. This rearrangement joins TRBV4-1 to TRBJ2-7; TRBD1 matches 9 bases. The TCR originated in a woman aged 25 to 39 with type 1 diabetes. The sequencing sample was made of naive CD4+ T cells from blood. CDR3 sequence reads: CASSHTAGQGYEQYF. As DNA, the CDR3 is TGCGCCAGCAGCCACACGGCGGGACAGGGCTACGAGCAGTACTTC.